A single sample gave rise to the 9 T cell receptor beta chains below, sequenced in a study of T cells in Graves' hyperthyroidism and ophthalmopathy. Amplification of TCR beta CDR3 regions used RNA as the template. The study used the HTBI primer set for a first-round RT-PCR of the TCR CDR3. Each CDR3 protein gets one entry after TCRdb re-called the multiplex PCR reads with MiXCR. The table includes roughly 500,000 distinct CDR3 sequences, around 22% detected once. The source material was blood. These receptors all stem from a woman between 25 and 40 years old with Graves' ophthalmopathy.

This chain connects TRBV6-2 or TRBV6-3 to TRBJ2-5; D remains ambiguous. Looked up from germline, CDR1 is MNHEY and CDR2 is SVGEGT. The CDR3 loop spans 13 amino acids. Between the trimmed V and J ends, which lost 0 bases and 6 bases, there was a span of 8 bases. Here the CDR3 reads CASSYSSSQTQYF. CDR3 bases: TGTGCCAGCAGTTACTCAAGTAGCCAGACCCAGTACTTC.

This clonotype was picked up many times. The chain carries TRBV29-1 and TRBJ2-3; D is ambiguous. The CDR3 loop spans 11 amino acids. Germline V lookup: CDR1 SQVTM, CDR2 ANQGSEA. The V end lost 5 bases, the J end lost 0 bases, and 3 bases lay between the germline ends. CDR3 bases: TGCAGCGTTCGCAGCACAGATACGCAGTATTTT. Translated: CSVRSTDTQYF.

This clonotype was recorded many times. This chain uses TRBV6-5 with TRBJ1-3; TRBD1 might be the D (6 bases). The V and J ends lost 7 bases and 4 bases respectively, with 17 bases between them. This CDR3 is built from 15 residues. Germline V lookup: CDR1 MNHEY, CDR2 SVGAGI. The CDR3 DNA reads TGTGCCAGCACCCTAGGGGGGTTGACCGGAAACACCATATATTTT. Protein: CASTLGGLTGNTIYF.

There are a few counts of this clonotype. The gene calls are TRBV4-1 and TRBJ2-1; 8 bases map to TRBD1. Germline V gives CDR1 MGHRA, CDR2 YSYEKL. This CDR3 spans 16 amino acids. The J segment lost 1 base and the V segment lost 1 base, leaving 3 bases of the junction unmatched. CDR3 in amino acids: CASSQGWTGSYNEQFF. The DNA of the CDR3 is TGCGCCAGCAGCCAAGGGTGGACAGGGTCCTACAATGAGCAGTTCTTC.

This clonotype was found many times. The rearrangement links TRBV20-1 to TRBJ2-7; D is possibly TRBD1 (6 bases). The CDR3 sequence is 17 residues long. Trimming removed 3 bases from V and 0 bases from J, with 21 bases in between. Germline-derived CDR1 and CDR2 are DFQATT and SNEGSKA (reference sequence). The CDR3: CSASTSVDRDNSYEQYF. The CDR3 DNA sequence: TGCAGTGCTAGTACTTCAGTGGATAGGGACAACTCCTACGAGCAGTACTTC.

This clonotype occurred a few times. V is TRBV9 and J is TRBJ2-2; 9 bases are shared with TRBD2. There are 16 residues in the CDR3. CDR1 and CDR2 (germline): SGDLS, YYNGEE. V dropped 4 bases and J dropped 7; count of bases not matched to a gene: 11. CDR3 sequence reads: CASSPRTSDIIGELFF. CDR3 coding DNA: TGTGCCAGCAGCCCGAGGACTAGCGATATAATCGGGGAGCTGTTTTTT.

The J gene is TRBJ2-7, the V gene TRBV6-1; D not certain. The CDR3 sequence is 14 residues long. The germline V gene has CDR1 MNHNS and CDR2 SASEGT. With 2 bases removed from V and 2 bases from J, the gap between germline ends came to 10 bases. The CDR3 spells CASSEFGHTYEQYF. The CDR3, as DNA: TGTGCCAGCAGTGAATTTGGTCACACCTACGAGCAGTACTTC.

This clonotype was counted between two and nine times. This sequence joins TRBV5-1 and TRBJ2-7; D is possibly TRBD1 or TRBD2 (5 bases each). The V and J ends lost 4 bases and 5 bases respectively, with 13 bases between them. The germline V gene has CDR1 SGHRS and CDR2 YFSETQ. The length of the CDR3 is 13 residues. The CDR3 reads CASSPGPSNEQYF. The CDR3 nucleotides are TGCGCCAGCAGCCCGGGGCCAAGCAACGAGCAGTACTTC.

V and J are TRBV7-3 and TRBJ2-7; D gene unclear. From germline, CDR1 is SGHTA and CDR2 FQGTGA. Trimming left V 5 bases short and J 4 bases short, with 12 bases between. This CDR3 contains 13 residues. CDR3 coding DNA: TGTGCCAGCAGCCCCCCCCCTGTGTACGAGCAGTACTTC. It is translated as CASSPPPVYEQYF.